The 8 T cell receptor beta chains given below trace back to one sample, sequenced in a study of T cells in Graves' hyperthyroidism and ophthalmopathy (dated by TCRdb to the late 2010s). The library was prepared using multiplex PCR. Sequencing was performed on an Illumina HiSeq 2000. The TCR beta CDR3 regions were amplified from RNA transcripts. A first-round RT-PCR of the TCR CDR3 used the HTBI primer set with the Qiagen OneStep RT-PCR kit. Clones were called with MiXCR by TCRdb after fastp trimmed the public reads at Q25, and only in-frame beta chains were retained. Merged by CDR3 protein, the rows form single entries marked with the most common genes and DNA. The table for this sample lists about 840,000 distinct CDR3 sequences; around 38% of them were counted only once. The ten largest clones capture around 10% of the sample. Source material: blood. The receptors come from a man younger than 30 with Graves' hyperthyroidism.

The chain links TRBV7-8 to TRBJ1-5; D ambiguous. V dropped 0 bases and J dropped 1 base, with 10 bases sitting between them. Germline loops: CDR1 SGHVS, CDR2 FQNEAQ. CDR3 length equals 16 residues. The DNA for the CDR3 is TGTGCCAGCAGCTTAGCGCGACATTTAAGCAATCAGCCCCAGCATTTT. Its translation is CASSLARHLSNQPQHF.

The genes are TRBV7-8 and TRBJ2-7; a weak D match, TRBD2 (5 bases). This CDR3 contains 13 residues. Trimming removed 2 bases from V and 6 bases from J, with 11 bases in between. CDR1 is SGHVS and CDR2 is FQNEAQ in the germline V gene. CDR3 in DNA: TGTGCCAGCAGCTTAAAACGGGGTGCCGAGCAGTACTTC. Amino acids: CASSLKRGAEQYF.

A single count supports this clonotype. The V and J genes are TRBV11-1 and TRBJ2-7; D is possibly TRBD1 (7 bases). The germline V and J ends were trimmed by 3 bases and 4 bases, with 13 bases remaining between them. Germline V gives CDR1 SGHAT, CDR2 FQDESV (reference sequence). The CDR3 is 14 residues long. The CDR3 coding sequence is TGTGCCAGCAGCTTCTGGGCAGGGGGGTACGAGCAGTACTTC. Amino acids: CASSFWAGGYEQYF. The variable domain in full, with the rest retrieved from reference TRBV11-1 and TRBJ2-7, is EAEVAQSPRYKITEKSQAVAFWCDPISGHATLYWYRQILGQGPELLVQFQDESVVDDSQLPKDRFSAERLKGVDSTLKIQPAELGDSAMYLCASSFWAGGYEQYFGPGTRLTVT.

The gene calls are TRBV5-4 and TRBJ2-7; no clear D. The CDR3 is 13 residues long. Germline V lookup: CDR1 SGHNT, CDR2 YYREEE (reference sequence). Trimming took off 3 bases at V and 7 bases at J, with 14 bases between the two ends. The CDR3 nucleotides read TGTGCCAGCAGCTCCTCCCGGTTAAGTGAGCAGTACTTC. It yields the protein CASSSSRLSEQYF. Together with reference TRBV5-4 and TRBJ2-7, the CDR3 gives the full variable domain: ETGVTQSPTHLIKTRGQQVTLRCSSQSGHNTVSWYQQALGQGPQFIFQYYREEENGRGNFPPRFSGLQFPNYSSELNVNALELDDSALYLCASSSSRLSEQYFGPGTRLTVT.

The CDR3 sequence: CATATGEYQPQHF. In DNA, the CDR3 is TGTGCCACTGCTACAGGGGAATATCAGCCCCAGCATTTT. The V call is TRBV24-1, the J call TRBJ1-5, with 7 bases identical to TRBD1. V was clipped by 10 bases and J by 5 bases; unmatched bases: 7. Germline-derived CDR1 and CDR2 are KGHDR and SFDVKD. The CDR3 runs to 13 residues.

The rearrangement links TRBV15 to TRBJ2-7; TRBD1 matches 7 bases. CDR3 length: 17 residues. The V gene end was trimmed by 0 bases and the J gene end by 0 bases; junction bases not matched to a gene: 8. CDR1 LNHNV and CDR2 YYDKDF come from the germline V gene (reference sequence). In DNA form, the CDR3 reads TGTGCCACCAGCAGAGATCAGGGGACAGAGAGCTCCTACGAGCAGTACTTC. Its translation is CATSRDQGTESSYEQYF.

V and J are TRBV12-3 or TRBV12-4 and TRBJ1-2, with 10 positions matching TRBD1. The CDR3 sequence is 16 residues long. The V gene end was trimmed by 6 bases and the J gene end by 6 bases; junction bases not matched to a gene: 13. CDR3 sequence reads: CASSSPSGQGNHGYTF. CDR3 sequence (DNA): TGTGCCAGCAGCTCCCCTTCGGGACAGGGGAACCATGGCTACACCTTC.

This clonotype was recorded many times. The J gene is TRBJ1-2, the V gene TRBV9, with a weak D call TRBD1 (6 bases). CDR3 size: 13 residues. The V gene's germline CDR1 is SGDLS and CDR2 YYNGEE. Between the trimmed V and J ends, which lost 2 bases and 8 bases, there was a span of 13 bases. CDR3 coding DNA: TGTGCCAGCAGCGTGGGGGGACAAGGCGGCTACACCTTC. Its translation is CASSVGGQGGYTF. The variable domain in full, completed from reference TRBV9 and TRBJ1-2, reads DSGVTQTPKHLITATGQRVTLRCSPRSGDLSVYWYQQSLDQGLQFLIQYYNGEERAKGNILERFSAQQFPDLHSELNLSSLELGDSALYFCASSVGGQGGYTFGSGTRLTVV.